The 17 T cell receptor beta chains reported below all come from one sample, sequenced in a study of control samples from healthy donors and cancer patients. Clones were sequenced by immunoSEQ multiplex PCR, and TCRdb holds only the in-frame ones, with some missing. The sample consists of about 110,000 clones, 70% to 85% of them appearing once. Material for sequencing was blood. Source of these receptors: a man in his late teens or twenties in good health.

The gene calls are TRBV21-1 and TRBJ2-2; the D segment call TRBD2 is taken from the table without a DNA check. TRBV21-1 is described as a pseudogene. This CDR3 comprises 16 residues. In DNA, the CDR3 is TGTGCCAGCAGCAAACCCACCGGGGGGAACACCGGGGAGCTGTTTTTT. Translated: CASSKPTGGNTGELFF.

A few counts support this clone. CDR3 sequence reads: CASSGQDYGEQYF. In DNA form, the CDR3 reads TGTGCCAGCAGTGGACAAGATTACGGCGAGCAGTACTTC. V is TRBV2 and J is TRBJ2-7; D uncertain. Trimming removed 4 bases at V and 6 bases at J, with 13 bases between. Germline assignment: CDR1 SNHLY and CDR2 FYNNEI. This CDR3 is 13 amino acids long.

The chain is built from TRBV6-2 or TRBV6-3 and TRBJ2-1, with 10 bases fitting TRBD2. The CDR3 has 16 amino acids. The V segment lost 4 bases and the J segment 4 bases; nucleotides outside the gene matches: 7. Germline CDR1 is MNHEY and CDR2 is SVGEGT. CDR3 coding DNA: TGTGCCAGCAGTTTTGAGCGGGGGGGGAGGTACAATGAGCAGTTCTTC. Its protein product is CASSFERGGRYNEQFF.

The chain employs TRBV4-1 and TRBJ2-3; no reliable D call. This CDR3 has 14 amino acids. The ends were cut back, 4 bases at V and 1 base at J, with 9 bases in the middle. From germline, CDR1 is MGHRA and CDR2 YSYEKL. CDR3 DNA sequence: TGCGCCAGCAGCCCCCGAGATCGCACAGATACGCAGTATTTT. Translation gives CASSPRDRTDTQYF.

The sample holds a few counts of this clone. V is TRBV11-2 and J is TRBJ2-7, with D perhaps given as TRBD1 or TRBD2 (6 bases each). The V end was cut by 5 bases, the J end by 0 bases, with 23 bases between. The CDR3 is 18 amino acids. CDR1 is SGHAT, CDR2 FQNNGV, per germline. The CDR3 reads CASSQPARGGDSSYEQYF. CDR3 coding DNA: TGTGCCAGCAGCCAACCCGCCAGGGGCGGGGATAGCTCCTACGAGCAGTACTTC.

This clone was recorded only once. V and J are TRBV27 and TRBJ1-3; TRBD1 aligns across 7 bases. Germline CDR1 and CDR2: MNHEY and SMNVEV (reference sequence). V lost 10 bases, J lost 3 bases, and 21 bases stayed unmatched. The CDR3 loop spans 18 amino acids. The CDR3 loop is CAKPGTDVMLLCGNTIYF. The CDR3 DNA reads TGTGCCAAACCCGGGACAGACGTCATGTTACTCTGTGGAAACACCATATATTTT.

This chain links TRBV19 with TRBJ1-5; D is perhaps TRBD1 (6 bases). Trimming removed 2 bases from V and 2 bases from J, with 10 bases in between. The CDR3 totals 15 residues. Germline lookup yields CDR1 LNHDA and CDR2 SQIVND (reference sequence). The CDR3 DNA sequence: TGTGCCAGTAGTATAAGGGGGGCAGGCAATCAGCCCCAGCATTTT. Translated: CASSIRGAGNQPQHF.

The chain's CDR3 is CSARQETQYF. DNA of the CDR3: TGCAGTGCTAGACAAGAGACCCAGTACTTC. The chain links TRBV20-1 to TRBJ2-5; D uncertain. The V gene lost 2 bases and the J gene lost 2 bases, with 0 bases spanning the gap. The CDR3 length is 10 residues. CDR1 and CDR2 from the germline V gene are DFQATT and SNEGSKA (reference sequence).

This rearrangement joins TRBV7-2 to TRBJ1-4, with TRBD1 as a possible D gene (6 bases). The germline CDR1 and CDR2 sequences are SGHTA and FQGNSA. V was trimmed by 5 bases and J by 2 bases, leaving 12 bases between them. There are 15 residues in the CDR3. The CDR3 sequence: CASSPRQVTNEKLFF. The CDR3 DNA follows: TGTGCCAGCAGCCCCCGACAGGTCACTAATGAAAAACTGTTTTTT. The full variable domain, in which reference TRBV7-2 and TRBJ1-4 provide the parts outside the CDR3, is GAGVSQSPSNKVTEKGKDVELRCDPISGHTALYWYRQSLGQGLEFLIYFQGNSAPDKSGLPSDRFSAERTGGSVSTLTIQRTQQEDSAVYLCASSPRQVTNEKLFFGSGTQLSVL.

The chain couples TRBV6-5 to TRBJ2-6, with D tentatively TRBD2 (6 bases). V gave up 8 bases and J gave up 0 bases, with 11 bases separating them. Germline assignment: CDR1 MNHEY and CDR2 SVGAGI. The CDR3 spans 15 residues. CDR3: CASPGGTSGANVLTF. In DNA form, the CDR3 reads TGTGCCAGCCCCGGCGGGACCTCTGGGGCCAACGTCCTGACTTTC.

The chain recombines TRBV5-8 with TRBJ1-3; no firm D call. This CDR3 has 14 amino acids. Germline assignment: CDR1 SGHTS and CDR2 YDEGEE. V was pared by 4 bases and J by 4 bases, with 12 bases between. CDR3 in DNA: TGTGCCAGCAGCCAACGCCTCGTGGGAAACACCATATATTTT. Its translation is CASSQRLVGNTIYF. The full variable domain, with the rest looked up from reference TRBV5-8 and TRBJ1-3, is EAGVTQSPTHLIKTRGQQATLRCSPISGHTSVYWYQQALGLGLQFLLWYDEGEERNRGNFPPRFSGRQFPNYSSELNVNALELEDSALYLCASSQRLVGNTIYFGEGSWLTVV.

This clone showed up just a few times. For the CDR3, the DNA is TGTGCCAGCAGTGAACTAGGACAGGGGAATCAGCCCCAGCATTTT. Encoded protein: CASSELGQGNQPQHF. V is TRBV2 and J is TRBJ1-5, with 9 bases lining up with TRBD1. Germline values: CDR1 SNHLY, CDR2 FYNNEI. This CDR3 is built from 15 residues. Losses at the gene ends were 2 bases for V and 4 bases for J; bases not matched to a gene: 3.

V gene TRBV7-9 combines with J gene TRBJ2-1; D may be TRBD1 (6 bases). Germline assignment: CDR1 SEHNR and CDR2 FQNEAQ (reference sequence). V was cut by 6 bases and J by 5 bases, with 8 bases left in between. The CDR3 totals 12 residues. Here the CDR3 reads CASRSGDNEQFF. The CDR3 region has the DNA TGTGCCAGCAGGTCAGGGGACAATGAGCAGTTCTTC. Full variable domain (rest looked up from reference TRBV7-9 and TRBJ2-1): DTGVSQNPRHKITKRGQNVTFRCDPISEHNRLYWYRQTLGQGPEFLTYFQNEAQLEKSRLLSDRFSAERPKGSFSTLEIQRTEQGDSAMYLCASRSGDNEQFFGPGTRLTVL.

This chain links TRBV12-3 or TRBV12-4 with TRBJ1-2; D is ambiguous. The CDR3 runs to 12 residues. V lost 6 bases and J lost 2, with 7 bases in between. The CDR3 bases are TGTGCCAGCAGCTCGGGGAACTATGGCTACACCTTC. This codes for CASSSGNYGYTF.

V is TRBV7-9 and J is TRBJ1-4; 7 bases agree with TRBD1. The CDR3 sequence is 15 residues long. With V trimmed by 3 bases and J by 4 bases, 5 bases remained unmatched. In germline, CDR1 is SEHNR, CDR2 FQNEAQ (reference sequence). The CDR3 is CASSFRQGLNEKLFF. The DNA for the CDR3 is TGTGCCAGCAGCTTCCGACAGGGACTTAATGAAAAACTGTTTTTT.

This clone was observed a few times. The chain links TRBV7-2 to TRBJ1-5, with D perhaps matching TRBD1 (6 bases). V shed 5 bases and J shed 2 bases, with 13 bases lying between them. Germline loops: CDR1 SGHTA, CDR2 FQGNSA. CDR3 length: 15 amino acids. DNA of the CDR3: TGTGCCAGCAGCCCGGACAGCAAGCGCAATCAGCCCCAGCATTTT. Protein sequence: CASSPDSKRNQPQHF.

The chain uses TRBV12-5 and TRBJ1-4; D not certain. The CDR3 sequence is 13 residues long. Looked up from germline, CDR1 is LGHNT and CDR2 is FRNRAP. Trimming removed 5 bases from V and 5 bases from J, with 9 bases in between. As DNA, the CDR3 is TGTGCTAGTGGTCTGGAAGGAAATGAAAAACTGTTTTTT. Translation: CASGLEGNEKLFF.